Following are 32 T cell receptor beta chains from one sample sequenced in a study of blood T cells in healthy people across ages. It was with a sample-barcoded 5' primer and a J-beta primer mix that a second PCR of about 6 to 11 cycles was run. MiXCR was run by TCRdb on the 5' RACE reads, yielding one entry per CDR3 protein. The sample records 650,000 or so distinct CDR3 sequences, 45% to 60% being singletons. The specimen was blood. Receptors were obtained from a woman over 75 in good health.

This chain connects TRBV4-3 to TRBJ2-5; 9 nucleotides match TRBD2. V dropped 1 base and J dropped 5; count of bases not matched to a gene: 8. Germline CDR1 and CDR2: LGHNA and YSLEER. There are 16 residues in the CDR3. CDR3: CASSQVGGGAGETQYF. CDR3 DNA: TGCGCCAGCAGCCAAGTTGGCGGGGGGGCCGGTGAGACCCAGTACTTC.

The V and J genes are TRBV11-1 and TRBJ1-6; D is ambiguous. The CDR3 runs 16 residues. The germline V gene has CDR1 SGHAT and CDR2 FQDESV (reference sequence). The germline V and J ends were trimmed by 5 bases and 0 bases, with 11 bases remaining between them. CDR3 DNA: TGTGCCAGCAGCGATGTCGGCAGCTCCTATAATTCACCCCTCCACTTT. Its protein is CASSDVGSSYNSPLHF.

The chain uses TRBV18 and TRBJ1-5, with 8 bases fitting TRBD1. Per germline, CDR1 KGHSH and CDR2 LQKENI. This CDR3 is built from 14 residues. With 8 bases clipped from V and 0 bases from J, the junction kept 3 bases outside the gene matches. The CDR3 region is CASPRGHSNQPQHF. The CDR3 DNA is TGTGCCAGCCCCAGGGGGCATAGCAATCAGCCCCAGCATTTT.

The V and J genes are TRBV28 and TRBJ2-3; 9 nucleotides agree with TRBD2. The CDR3 consists of 15 residues. CDR1 is MDHEN, CDR2 SYDVKM, per germline. Trimming cost V 4 bases and J 2 bases; bases outside gene matches: 4. The CDR3 reads CASSSPSGNTDTQYF. CDR3 bases: TGTGCCAGCAGTTCCCCTAGCGGGAACACAGATACGCAGTATTTT. The whole variable domain, remainder taken from reference TRBV28 and TRBJ2-3, is DVKVTQSSRYLVKRTGEKVFLECVQDMDHENMFWYRQDPGLGLRLIYFSYDVKMKEKGDIPEGYSVSREKKERFSLILESASTNQTSMYLCASSSPSGNTDTQYFGPGTRLTVL.

This chain links TRBV7-9 with TRBJ2-1, with 11 positions matching TRBD2. V gave up 1 base and J gave up 6 bases; unmatched junction bases: 5. CDR1 is SEHNR, CDR2 FQNEAQ, per germline (reference sequence). The CDR3 runs 16 residues. The CDR3 loop reads CASSLGSSGRANEQFF. The CDR3 DNA reads TGTGCCAGCAGCTTAGGTAGTAGCGGGAGGGCCAATGAGCAGTTCTTC. The full variable domain, its missing parts supplied by reference TRBV7-9 and TRBJ2-1, is DTGVSQNPRHKITKRGQNVTFRCDPISEHNRLYWYRQTLGQGPEFLTYFQNEAQLEKSRLLSDRFSAERPKGSFSTLEIQRTEQGDSAMYLCASSLGSSGRANEQFFGPGTRLTVL.

The gene calls are TRBV27 and TRBJ1-6; D is possibly TRBD1 (5 bases). In germline, CDR1 is MNHEY, CDR2 SMNVEV (reference sequence). V lost 6 bases and J 0 bases, leaving 15 bases between the germline ends. There are 17 residues in the CDR3. CDR3 in amino acids: CASSLTEISSYNSPLHF. Here the CDR3 DNA reads TGTGCCAGCAGCTTGACAGAGATTAGCTCCTATAATTCACCCCTCCACTTT.

This clonotype has a single count. The V and J genes are TRBV4-2 and TRBJ2-1; 9 nucleotides agree with TRBD2. The length of the CDR3 is 14 residues. V lost 0 bases and J lost 15; bases outside the gene matches: 9. Germline-derived CDR1 and CDR2 are LGHNA and YNFKEQ. In DNA, the CDR3 is TGTGCCAGCAGCCAAGAACCTAGCGGGGTTCCTTTGTTCTTC. Protein: CASSQEPSGVPLFF.

The chain has TRBV7-8 and TRBJ2-3, with D uncertain. The length of the CDR3 is 17 residues. Deletions cut 1 base from V and 4 bases from J, with 18 bases between. CDR1 is SGHVS, CDR2 FQNEAQ, per germline. The CDR3: CASSLVEAGRAADTQYF. CDR3 nucleotides: TGTGCCAGCAGCTTAGTAGAGGCAGGACGTGCCGCAGATACGCAGTATTTT.

This clonotype showed up just a few times. The chain uses TRBV6-6 and TRBJ2-1; 9 bases line up with TRBD1. The V segment lost 8 bases and the J segment 6 bases; nucleotides outside the gene matches: 8. Germline CDR1 MNHNY, CDR2 SVGAGI (reference sequence). CDR3 length equals 14 residues. CDR3 region: CASASSDRGNEQFF. In DNA, the CDR3 is TGTGCCAGCGCGTCCTCGGACAGGGGCAATGAGCAGTTCTTC.

This clonotype was observed once. This sequence joins TRBV20-1 and TRBJ2-3, with 12 bases identical to TRBD2. Trimming at V came to 5 bases and at J to 3 bases, leaving 9 bases not matched to a gene. The CDR3 has 16 residues. Germline V lookup: CDR1 DFQATT, CDR2 SNEGSKA (reference sequence). CDR3 nucleotide sequence: TGCAGTGCTCGCAACTCAGGGACTAGCGGGACAGATACGCAGTATTTT. Its protein is CSARNSGTSGTDTQYF.

This clonotype was counted at least ten times. V gene TRBV25-1 combines with J gene TRBJ1-2, with D tentatively TRBD1 (5 bases). This CDR3 comprises 15 residues. Looked up from germline, CDR1 is MGHDK and CDR2 is SYGVNS. V was cut by 2 bases and J by 6 bases, with 16 bases left in between. The CDR3 sequence is CASSEGDGLADGYTF. The CDR3, as DNA: TGTGCCAGCAGTGAAGGGGACGGCCTGGCTGATGGCTACACCTTC.

Worth noting for this clonotype: A read error may explain this, as a much larger clone is one base away. The gene calls are TRBV29-1 and TRBJ2-3; D may be TRBD1 or TRBD2 (6 bases each). CDR1 SQVTM and CDR2 ANQGSEA come from the germline V gene. The CDR3 extends over 13 amino acids. In DNA, the CDR3 is TGCAGCGTTGGGGTCGGAGGGGGAGATACGCTGTATTTT. As protein: CSVGVGGGDTLYF.

As concerns this clonotype: This may be a read error, as it is one base from a much larger clone. The rearrangement links TRBV29-1 to TRBJ2-1; 9 positions match TRBD1. CDR3 length: 14 amino acids. The V gene's germline CDR1 is SQVTM and CDR2 ANQGSEA. CDR3 sequence (DNA): TGCAGCGTTGGGACAGGGGAGGGTTACAATGAGCAGTCCTTC. Its translation is CSVGTGEGYNEQSF.

This clonotype was seen only a few times. The chain uses TRBV10-3 and TRBJ2-3, with 11 bases identical to TRBD2. Looked up from germline, CDR1 is ENHRY and CDR2 is SYGVKD. The ends lost 8 bases at V and 6 bases at J; junction bases unmatched: 1. CDR3 length: 12 amino acids. The CDR3 loop is CAIRTSGDTQYF. CDR3 sequence (DNA): TGTGCCATCCGGACTAGCGGGGATACGCAGTATTTT.

This clonotype was seen a handful of times. The V call is TRBV2, the J call TRBJ1-1; no clear D. V gave up 7 bases and J gave up 6 bases, with 9 bases separating them. Germline V gives CDR1 SNHLY, CDR2 FYNNEI. This CDR3 has 11 residues. The CDR3 bases are TGTGCCAGCAAAAGTTTCGCTGAAGCTTTCTTT. This translates into CASKSFAEAFF.

As for this clonotype: This may come from a read error, since a much larger clone is one base off. The rearrangement links TRBV5-1 to TRBJ2-3; D gene ambiguous. The CDR3 is made up of 13 amino acids. Germline CDR1 SGHRS, CDR2 YFSETQ. The CDR3 DNA follows: TGCGCCAGCAGCTTGGGAGACCAAGATGCGCAGTATTTT. This gives the protein CASSLGDQDAQYF.

This clonotype was found many times. The chain uses TRBV7-6 and TRBJ1-1; a weak D match, TRBD1 (5 bases). This CDR3 comprises 13 residues. CDR1 is SGHVS, CDR2 FNYEAQ, per germline. Trimming pared 2 bases from V and 8 bases from J, leaving 12 bases between. The CDR3, as DNA: TGTGCCAGCAGCTTATTAGGGGCACCCGAAGCTTTCTTT. Translation: CASSLLGAPEAFF. Combining the CDR3 with reference TRBV7-6 and TRBJ1-1 gives the whole variable domain GAGVSQSPRYKVTKRGQDVALRCDPISGHVSLYWYRQALGQGPEFLTYFNYEAQQDKSGLPNDRFSAERPEGSISTLTIQRTEQRDSAMYRCASSLLGAPEAFFGQGTRLTVV.

This chain uses TRBV7-9 with TRBJ2-7; TRBD2 aligns across 8 bases. Germline assignment: CDR1 SEHNR and CDR2 FQNEAQ (reference sequence). J was trimmed by 6 bases and V by 5 bases; bases with no gene match: 12. The CDR3 is made up of 15 amino acids. The CDR3 loop reads CASSILPGLESEQYF. CDR3 DNA sequence: TGTGCCAGCAGCATCCTCCCGGGACTAGAATCCGAGCAGTACTTC.

There are many counts of this clonotype. The chain carries TRBV12-3 or TRBV12-4 and TRBJ2-3, with D possibly being TRBD1 or TRBD2 (5 bases each). V lost 2 bases, J lost 6 bases, and 9 bases lay in between. This CDR3 region has 13 residues. For the CDR3, the DNA is TGTGCCAGCAGTTTAAGAGGGGTTGATACGCAGTATTTT. This sequence encodes CASSLRGVDTQYF.

This clonotype was counted at least ten times. The chain couples TRBV12-3 or TRBV12-4 to TRBJ2-1, with D perhaps TRBD2 (5 bases). The CDR3 runs to 15 residues. With 7 bases removed from V and 4 bases from J, the gap between germline ends came to 17 bases. The CDR3 region is CASTISLESYNEQFF. The CDR3, as DNA: TGTGCCAGCACCATATCACTAGAATCTTACAATGAGCAGTTCTTC.

This chain joins TRBV5-5 and TRBJ2-5; 10 bases agree with TRBD2. This CDR3 contains 16 residues. V gave up 3 bases and J gave up 11 bases; unmatched junction bases: 16. The V gene's germline CDR1 is SGHKS and CDR2 YYEKEE (reference sequence). CDR3 in DNA: TGTGCCAGCAGCTGGCAACCGGGACTAGCGTACAGTGAGCAGTACTTC. Translating gives CASSWQPGLAYSEQYF.

This clonotype was observed at least ten times. V usage is TRBV28 and J usage is TRBJ2-7; D possibly corresponds to TRBD1 (6 bases). The CDR3 loop spans 15 amino acids. V was trimmed by 5 bases and J by 0 bases, leaving 14 bases between them. Per the germline V gene, CDR1 is MDHEN and CDR2 is SYDVKM. For the CDR3, the DNA is TGTGCCAGCAGTCCGGGGACAATGAGCTCCTACGAGCAGTACTTC. It yields the protein CASSPGTMSSYEQYF.

About this clonotype: A much larger clone lies a single base off, so this may be a read error. The V call is TRBV24-1, the J call TRBJ2-7, with D possibly matching TRBD1 (6 bases). The CDR3 consists of 13 residues. Germline CDR1 is KGHDR and CDR2 is SFDVKD. The CDR3 loop reads CATGEGGFYEQYF. The DNA for the CDR3 is TGTGCCACCGGTGAAGGGGGATTTTACGAGCAGTACTTC.

This clonotype showed up just a few times. The chain has TRBV5-1 and TRBJ2-2; D gene uncertain. The CDR3 runs 16 residues. Deletions cut 0 bases from V and 6 bases from J, with 15 bases between. The germline V gene has CDR1 SGHRS and CDR2 YFSETQ. CDR3 sequence (DNA): TGCGCCAGCAGCTTGGCCAGTGCGCTTCTACCCGGGGAGCTGTTTTTT. Amino acid sequence: CASSLASALLPGELFF.

The chain employs TRBV5-1 and TRBJ2-5, with TRBD2 matching over 14 bases. Per germline, CDR1 SGHRS and CDR2 YFSETQ. Trimming cost V 1 base and J 11 bases; bases outside gene matches: 13. The CDR3 totals 17 residues. CDR3 protein: CASSLRGTSGGYNEQYF. CDR3 DNA: TGCGCCAGCAGCTTGCGTGGGACTAGCGGGGGTTACAATGAGCAGTACTTC.

This clonotype was seen a handful of times. This sequence joins TRBV5-8 and TRBJ2-1; 11 bases fit TRBD2. The CDR3 has 15 residues. Germline V gene sequence: CDR1 SGHTS, CDR2 YDEGEE. The junction had 2 bases not matched to a gene; V was cut back by 4 bases and J by 2 bases. The CDR3 nucleotides are TGTGCCAGCAGCCGTAGCGGGAGGGCCTACAATGAGCAGTTCTTC. Encoded protein: CASSRSGRAYNEQFF.

This clonotype was observed a few times. This rearrangement joins TRBV29-1 to TRBJ1-5; TRBD1 agrees at 9 bases. CDR1 and CDR2 from the germline V gene are SQVTM and ANQGSEA. CDR3 length: 13 residues. V dropped 0 bases and J dropped 10; count of bases not matched to a gene: 4. In nucleotides, the CDR3 is TGCAGCGTTGAAGATGGGGGACAGGGTCCCCAGCATTTT. This encodes CSVEDGGQGPQHF.

As to this clonotype: Possible read error: a much larger clone is one base away. The rearrangement uses TRBV7-9 and TRBJ1-2; D remains ambiguous. Looked up from germline, CDR1 is SEHNR and CDR2 is FQNEAQ (reference sequence). V dropped 4 bases and J dropped 5 bases, with 5 bases sitting between them. This CDR3 contains 11 residues. DNA of the CDR3: TGTGCCAGCAGCTACTATTATGGCTACACCTTC. Its protein product is CASSYYYGYTF.

The V call is TRBV29-1, the J call TRBJ2-1, with 7 bases identical to TRBD1. The CDR3 is made up of 16 amino acids. The V gene end was trimmed by 1 base and the J gene end by 8 bases; junction bases not matched to a gene: 14. Germline CDR1 is SQVTM and CDR2 is ANQGSEA. The DNA for the CDR3 is TGCAGCGTTGAAGGGACAGGAATGGGGATAGGATATGAGCAGTTCTTC. Its translation is CSVEGTGMGIGYEQFF.

The CDR3 region is CSASVHAGNTIYF. The CDR3 DNA sequence: TGCAGTGCTAGCGTACACGCTGGAAACACCATATATTTT. The chain carries TRBV20-1 and TRBJ1-3; D gene ambiguous. With 3 bases removed from V and 2 bases from J, the gap between germline ends came to 8 bases. The CDR3 covers 13 residues. CDR1 is DFQATT and CDR2 is SNEGSKA in the germline V gene (reference sequence).

The J gene is TRBJ2-6, the V gene TRBV24-1; tentatively, D is TRBD2 (7 bases). The V gene lost 5 bases and the J gene lost 4 bases, with 20 bases spanning the gap. The CDR3 sequence is 18 residues long. Germline V lookup: CDR1 KGHDR, CDR2 SFDVKD. The chain's CDR3 is CATSVGRGKSSGANVLTF. In DNA, the CDR3 is TGTGCCACCAGTGTAGGGAGGGGGAAGTCCTCCGGGGCCAACGTCCTGACTTTC.

On this clonotype: It may be a read error: a sequence one base away is much more abundant. CDR3 sequence: CASSTSGLAAETQFF. As DNA, the CDR3 is TGTGCCAGCAGCACTTCCGGACTAGCCGCAGAGACCCAGTTCTTC. The rearrangement links TRBV7-2 to TRBJ2-1; TRBD2 agrees at 8 bases. Per the germline V gene, CDR1 is SGHTA and CDR2 is FQGNSA. The CDR3 is made up of 15 amino acids. With V trimmed by 5 bases and J by 13 bases, 16 bases remained unmatched.